This passage covers 26 T cell receptor beta chains from one sample sequenced in a study of identical twins. MiXCR, applied by TCRdb to the 5' RACE reads, yields one record per CDR3 protein. Altogether 1.5 million to 2 million distinct CDR3 sequences are present, around 29% being singletons, with the ten largest covering over 0.25%. The specimen was cord blood. The receptors stem from a newborn girl in good health.

Many counts were recorded for this clonotype. The chain uses TRBV29-1 and TRBJ2-3, with unresolved D. The CDR3 has 11 residues. CDR1 is SQVTM and CDR2 is ANQGSEA in the germline V gene. With 0 bases removed from V and 6 bases from J, the gap between germline ends came to 4 bases. The CDR3 here is CSVEEVDTQYF. For the CDR3, the DNA is TGCAGCGTTGAAGAGGTGGATACGCAGTATTTT.

This clonotype has more than one count but fewer than ten. The rearrangement links TRBV7-2 to TRBJ1-2, with D maybe TRBD1 (5 bases). CDR3 size: 16 residues. CDR1 is SGHTA and CDR2 is FQGNSA in the germline V gene. V shed 1 base and J shed 0 bases, with 12 bases lying between them. The CDR3 DNA follows: TGTGCCAGCAGCTTAGTAACAGGATCCCCTAACTATGGCTACACCTTC. Its protein is CASSLVTGSPNYGYTF.

This chain links TRBV5-1 with TRBJ1-2; 7 bases align to TRBD1. Germline V CDR1 and CDR2: SGHRS, YFSETQ. CDR3 length: 14 residues. J gave up 4 bases and V 6 bases, and 9 bases lay outside the gene matches. The DNA for the CDR3 is TGCGCCAGCAATCGGATGGGACAGTCCTATGGCTACACCTTC. As protein: CASNRMGQSYGYTF.

The DNA for the CDR3 is TGCAGTGCTAGAGATCTACGGAGCGGGCTAAGCTCCTACGAGCAGTACTTC. Translation: CSARDLRSGLSSYEQYF. The chain uses TRBV20-1 and TRBJ2-7; the D gene is possibly TRBD2 (6 bases). V was trimmed by 0 bases and J by 0 bases, leaving 18 bases between them. The V gene's germline CDR1 is DFQATT and CDR2 SNEGSKA (reference sequence). The CDR3 has 17 amino acids.

The chain combines TRBV3-1 with TRBJ2-4; no firm D call. The end of the DNA fits TRBJ2-5 better, so the J call may be wrong. This CDR3 spans 15 amino acids. CDR1 LGHDT and CDR2 YNNKEL come from the germline V gene (reference sequence). The CDR3 region is CASSQEKAAYSTQYF. CDR3 nucleotides: TGTGCCAGCAGCCAAGAAAAAGCAGCCTATTCGACCCAGTACTTC.

V is TRBV5-1 and J is TRBJ2-1, with D possibly called TRBD1 or TRBD2 (5 bases each). Per the germline V gene, CDR1 is SGHRS and CDR2 is YFSETQ. V lost 1 base and J lost 3, with 20 bases in between. The CDR3 covers 18 residues. The DNA of the CDR3 is TGCGCCAGCAGCTTGAACAGGTACCAGGGACCCAGCTACAATGAGCAGTTCTTC. Translated: CASSLNRYQGPSYNEQFF.

This clonotype was seen a few times. This chain uses TRBV20-1 with TRBJ1-2, with D perhaps TRBD1 (5 bases). The V end lost 3 bases, the J end lost 8 bases, and 13 bases lay between the germline ends. The CDR3 spans 12 residues. Per germline, CDR1 DFQATT and CDR2 SNEGSKA (reference sequence). DNA of the CDR3: TGCAGTGCTAGGTTTGAGGGGAGAGGCTACACCTTC. The encoded protein is CSARFEGRGYTF.

This chain links TRBV19 with TRBJ1-5; unclear D gene. The CDR3 consists of 14 residues. Trimming left V 6 bases short and J 6 bases short, with 15 bases between. Per germline, CDR1 LNHDA and CDR2 SQIVND (reference sequence). The DNA of the CDR3 is TGTGCCAGTAGCCTAAAGGGTTCGGGTCAGCCCCAGCATTTT. It is translated as CASSLKGSGQPQHF. Looking up the rest from reference TRBV19 and TRBJ1-5 gives the full variable domain: DGGITQSPKYLFRKEGQNVTLSCEQNLNHDAMYWYRQDPGQGLRLIYYSQIVNDFQKGDIAEGYSVSREKKESFPLTVTSAQKNPTAFYLCASSLKGSGQPQHFGDGTRLSIL.

Only a few counts were recorded for this clonotype. The rearrangement uses TRBV27 and TRBJ2-7; a weak D match, TRBD2 (5 bases). Trimming took 3 bases from V and 6 from J, leaving 9 bases between them. The germline V gene has CDR1 MNHEY and CDR2 SMNVEV (reference sequence). The CDR3 length is 12 residues. The CDR3 here is CASSFEGAEQYF. CDR3 nucleotide sequence: TGTGCCAGCAGTTTCGAGGGAGCCGAGCAGTACTTC.

The chain carries TRBV28 and TRBJ2-5; 14 bases map to TRBD2. The CDR3 sequence is 15 residues long. Per germline, CDR1 MDHEN and CDR2 SYDVKM. The V segment lost 8 bases and the J segment 5 bases; nucleotides outside the gene matches: 7. This chain's CDR3 is CASETSGRAGETQYF. The CDR3 bases are TGTGCCAGCGAGACTAGCGGGAGGGCCGGGGAGACCCAGTACTTC.

This clonotype came up a few times. The CDR3 reads CASSEVPGTGYQASNQPQHF. In DNA, the CDR3 is TGTGCCAGCAGTGAAGTCCCCGGGACAGGGTATCAGGCGAGCAATCAGCCCCAGCATTTT. The gene calls are TRBV6-1 and TRBJ1-5, with 9 bases identical to TRBD1. Germline CDR1 and CDR2: MNHNS and SASEGT. CDR3 length: 20 amino acids. V shed 1 base, J shed 1 base, and the junction held 14 bases outside the gene matches.

This clonotype has a count of ten or more. The chain links TRBV29-1 to TRBJ2-7; D is perhaps TRBD2 (6 bases). This CDR3 spans 13 amino acids. Germline-derived CDR1 and CDR2 are SQVTM and ANQGSEA. Trimming removed 4 bases at V and 5 bases at J, with 15 bases between. The CDR3 here is CSVVALARNEQYF. CDR3 DNA sequence: TGCAGCGTTGTTGCGCTAGCGAGGAACGAGCAGTACTTC.

A few counts support this clonotype. The chain links TRBV5-1 to TRBJ1-1; 10 bases fit TRBD1. The germline gives CDR1 SGHRS, CDR2 YFSETQ. The CDR3 covers 15 residues. The trim removed 0 bases at V and 8 bases at J, leaving 7 bases unmatched. CDR3 loop: CASSLAGTGVREAFF. The CDR3 DNA is TGCGCCAGCAGCTTGGCCGGGACAGGGGTTAGGGAAGCTTTCTTT.

This clonotype has more than one count but fewer than ten. This sequence joins TRBV20-1 and TRBJ1-2; possibly TRBD1 for D (5 bases). Trimming pared 1 base from V and 4 bases from J, leaving 19 bases between. The germline gives CDR1 DFQATT, CDR2 SNEGSKA (reference sequence). The CDR3 consists of 16 residues. In DNA, the CDR3 is TGCAGTGCTAGAGCCACGACGGGGACGGGATCCTATGGCTACACCTTC. Residues: CSARATTGTGSYGYTF.

This clonotype has at least ten counts. The chain couples TRBV11-2 to TRBJ2-5; 9 bases are shared with TRBD2. From germline, CDR1 is SGHAT and CDR2 FQNNGV. The CDR3 length is 17 residues. J was trimmed by 3 bases and V by 1 base; bases with no gene match: 9. The CDR3 bases are TGTGCCAGCAGCTTAGGGCTAGCGGGGAAAGGAGAAGAGACCCAGTACTTC. Its translation is CASSLGLAGKGEETQYF.

The chain uses TRBV12-3 or TRBV12-4 and TRBJ2-5; the D is unclear. The CDR3 runs to 14 residues. With 3 bases removed from V and 3 bases from J, the gap between germline ends came to 11 bases. The CDR3 nucleotides read TGTGCCAGCAGTTTTCGTAGGCGCGAAGAGACCCAGTACTTC. It yields the protein CASSFRRREETQYF.

The chain couples TRBV27 to TRBJ2-7; 10 nucleotides agree with TRBD2. Trimming at V came to 4 bases and at J to 2 bases, leaving 11 bases not matched to a gene. The length of the CDR3 is 17 residues. CDR1 and CDR2 (germline): MNHEY, SMNVEV (reference sequence). The CDR3 sequence: CASSSSKTSGPTYEQYF. The DNA of the CDR3 is TGTGCCAGCAGTTCGTCCAAGACTAGCGGGCCCACCTACGAGCAGTACTTC.

This clonotype was seen a handful of times. V gene TRBV5-1 combines with J gene TRBJ2-5; D unresolved. Trimming took off 7 bases at V and 5 bases at J, with 15 bases between the two ends. The CDR3 is 13 residues long. Germline lookup yields CDR1 SGHRS and CDR2 YFSETQ. The CDR3 DNA sequence: TGCGCCAGCGGTCTTAACCGGGTGGAGACCCAGTACTTC. Encoded protein: CASGLNRVETQYF.

This clonotype turned up a few times. The rearrangement joins TRBV28 to TRBJ1-5; TRBD1 might be the D (5 bases). Per the germline V gene, CDR1 is MDHEN and CDR2 is SYDVKM. The V and J ends lost 2 bases and 4 bases respectively, with 9 bases between them. The CDR3 has 14 residues. The DNA for the CDR3 is TGTGCCAGCAGTTTAGTGGACACGAATCAGCCCCAGCATTTT. Its protein is CASSLVDTNQPQHF.

The rearrangement links TRBV6-2 or TRBV6-3 to TRBJ2-1, with 7 bases matching TRBD1. This CDR3 contains 12 residues. Looked up from germline, CDR1 is MNHEY and CDR2 is SVGEGT. V lost 5 bases and J lost 9; bases outside the gene matches: 4. For the CDR3, the DNA is TGTGCCAGCAGTCTACAGGGGATTGAGCAGTTCTTC. This encodes CASSLQGIEQFF.

This clonotype was picked up a small number of times. This chain joins TRBV12-3 or TRBV12-4 and TRBJ2-1, with a weak D call TRBD2 (5 bases). The CDR3 is 12 amino acids. Trimming took off 2 bases at V and 9 bases at J, with 8 bases between the two ends. This CDR3 is CASSLIGIEQFF. As DNA, the CDR3 is TGTGCCAGCAGTTTAATCGGGATTGAGCAGTTCTTC.

This clonotype has only a few counts. The chain combines TRBV21-1 with TRBJ2-1; the DNA was not used to check the table's D call, TRBD1. TRBV21-1 is designated a pseudogene. The CDR3 runs to 12 residues. The DNA for the CDR3 is TGTGCCAGCAGCGGGGGTAAGGATGAGCAGTTCTTC. Amino acid sequence: CASSGGKDEQFF.

This clonotype came up a few times. The J gene is TRBJ1-2, the V gene TRBV10-3; no reliable D call. CDR3 length: 13 residues. The germline V and J ends were trimmed by 5 bases and 1 base, with 8 bases remaining between them. Germline loops: CDR1 ENHRY, CDR2 SYGVKD. The CDR3 region is CAISWEGNYGYTF. CDR3 coding DNA: TGTGCCATCAGTTGGGAAGGTAACTATGGCTACACCTTC.

This clonotype showed up just a few times. V usage is TRBV21-1 and J usage is TRBJ2-7. TRBV21-1 is labeled a pseudogene. This CDR3 comprises 14 residues. CDR3 coding DNA: TGTGCCGCCGTACCGGCCGGGACCTCCTACGAGCAGTACTTC. Protein: CAAVPAGTSYEQYF.

This chain connects TRBV20-1 to TRBJ2-4, with D perhaps matching TRBD1 or TRBD2 (5 bases each). Deletions cut 5 bases from V and 0 bases from J, with 17 bases between. CDR3 length: 16 amino acids. Germline-derived CDR1 and CDR2 are DFQATT and SNEGSKA (reference sequence). This CDR3 reads CSAGGPRGLAKNIQYF. CDR3 nucleotide sequence: TGCAGTGCTGGGGGACCTCGAGGTCTAGCCAAAAACATTCAGTACTTC.

The V gene is TRBV11-2, the J gene TRBJ2-2, with D hard to call. V was cut by 4 bases and J by 5 bases, with 17 bases left in between. Germline CDR1 reads SGHAT; CDR2 reads FQNNGV. This CDR3 has 16 amino acids. The CDR3, as DNA: TGTGCCAGCAGCTCAACCACTTGGGATAGGACCGGGGAGCTGTTTTTT. It translates to CASSSTTWDRTGELFF.